What follows are 23 T cell receptor beta chains derived from one specimen sequenced in a study of cytomegalovirus exposure and HLA in healthy donors. This PCR relied on a set of 60 Vbeta primers and 13 Jbeta primers. Assay used: immunoSEQ multiplex PCR; TCRdb lists only in-frame clones, some missing. The profile shows about 78,000 clones, about three quarters of them singletons. The sample consisted of PBMCs. These receptors were collected from a woman aged 40 to 50 in good health and CMV-seropositive.

The chain combines TRBV7-9 with TRBJ2-2; D perhaps matches TRBD2 (5 bases). The CDR3 consists of 12 residues. CDR1 and CDR2 (germline): SEHNR, FQNEAQ (reference sequence). Trimming removed 7 bases from V and 4 bases from J, with 7 bases in between. CDR3 sequence: CASIEGTGELFF. CDR3 bases: TGTGCCAGCATTGAGGGCACCGGGGAGCTGTTTTTT.

The chain links TRBV30 to TRBJ2-3; 14 bases agree with TRBD2. This CDR3 spans 16 amino acids. V dropped 4 bases and J dropped 9; count of bases not matched to a gene: 12. The V gene's germline CDR1 is GTSNPN and CDR2 SVGIG (reference sequence). DNA for the CDR3: TGTGCCTGGAACGCCCTGGGGGGGACTAGCGGGGGAACGCAGTATTTT. This translates into CAWNALGGTSGGTQYF.

This sequence joins TRBV6-5 and TRBJ1-6; D unclear. Germline V lookup: CDR1 MNHEY, CDR2 SVGAGI. V was cut by 8 bases and J by 9 bases, with 11 bases left in between. This CDR3 is 12 amino acids long. CDR3: CASASVGSPLHF. As DNA, the CDR3 is TGTGCCAGCGCAAGCGTTGGTTCACCCCTCCACTTT.

The chain joins TRBV25-1 to TRBJ1-4; maybe TRBD1 (5 bases). This CDR3 spans 13 amino acids. The V and J ends lost 2 bases and 10 bases respectively, with 11 bases between them. Germline lookup yields CDR1 MGHDK and CDR2 SYGVNS. CDR3 region: CASSEGGRGKLFF. The CDR3 nucleotides read TGTGCCAGCAGTGAAGGGGGGAGAGGAAAACTGTTTTTT.

This chain uses TRBV11-2 with TRBJ2-7; 7 nucleotides agree with TRBD2. The junction had 10 bases not matched to a gene; V was cut back by 4 bases and J by 4 bases. This CDR3 spans 15 amino acids. CDR1 is SGHAT and CDR2 is FQNNGV in the germline V gene. The CDR3, as DNA: TGTGCCAGCAGCTGGGAAACGGGACTAAATTACGAGCAGTACTTC. Its translation: CASSWETGLNYEQYF.

The V and J genes are TRBV29-1 and TRBJ2-5; 8 nucleotides line up with TRBD2. TRBJ2-7 matches the DNA end more closely, so the J call is doubtful. There are 13 residues in the CDR3. Germline V CDR1 and CDR2: SQVTM, ANQGSEA. CDR3: CSVEGSGDDEQYF. In DNA form, the CDR3 reads TGCAGCGTTGAGGGTAGCGGGGACGACGAGCAGTACTTC.

V and J are TRBV6-1 and TRBJ2-7; D is possibly TRBD1 (6 bases). The CDR3 sequence is 13 residues long. V lost 11 bases, J lost 3 bases, and 17 bases lay in between. Germline assignment: CDR1 MNHNS and CDR2 SASEGT. The CDR3 DNA reads TGTGCCTCCTGGGACAACCTCCGCTACGAGCAGTACTTC. Protein: CASWDNLRYEQYF.

This clone turned up a few times. This chain joins TRBV29-1 and TRBJ1-3; TRBD1 matches 7 bases. The length of the CDR3 is 14 residues. CDR1 and CDR2 from the germline V gene are SQVTM and ANQGSEA. V shed 4 bases, J shed 4 bases, and the junction held 7 bases outside the gene matches. The CDR3, as DNA: TGCAGCGTTGTTGAGGGGGCGAAGGGAAACACCATATATTTT. Translated: CSVVEGAKGNTIYF.

This chain joins TRBV30 and TRBJ2-3, with TRBD1 as a possible D gene (5 bases). The CDR3 extends over 15 amino acids. CDR1 is GTSNPN and CDR2 is SVGIG in the germline V gene (reference sequence). The V and J ends lost 2 bases and 2 bases respectively, with 14 bases between them. CDR3 residues: CAWSPLGRSTDTQYF. The DNA for the CDR3 is TGTGCCTGGAGTCCACTGGGGCGTTCCACAGATACGCAGTATTTT.

This clone was seen only a few times. The J gene is TRBJ1-1, the V gene TRBV10-3; TRBD1 is a possible D gene (6 bases). The CDR3 is 11 residues long. The germline CDR1 and CDR2 sequences are ENHRY and SYGVKD. V was cut by 10 bases and J by 8 bases, with 14 bases left in between. CDR3 sequence reads: CATGEGEEAFF. The CDR3 nucleotides read TGTGCCACCGGGGAGGGGGAGGAAGCTTTCTTT.

This chain connects TRBV5-1 to TRBJ2-1, with a weak D call TRBD1 (8 bases). This CDR3 spans 15 amino acids. Deletions cut 3 bases from V and 7 bases from J, with 17 bases between. Germline V gene lookup returns CDR1 SGHRS and CDR2 YFSETQ. The CDR3 DNA follows: TGCGCCAGCAGCTCCGGACAGGGAGGGAATAATGAGCAGTTCTTC. This gives the protein CASSSGQGGNNEQFF.

J is TRBJ1-5 and V is TRBV2, with TRBD1 identical over 9 bases. CDR1 and CDR2 (germline): SNHLY, FYNNEI. The CDR3 loop spans 13 amino acids. The V segment lost 8 bases and the J segment 7 bases; nucleotides outside the gene matches: 6. The CDR3: CASGGQGGQPQHF. CDR3 coding DNA: TGTGCCAGCGGGGGACAGGGAGGCCAGCCCCAGCATTTT.

The rearrangement joins TRBV2 to TRBJ1-4, with a possible D match to TRBD1 (6 bases). CDR3 length: 15 amino acids. Trimming shortened V by 7 bases and J by 6 bases, and 18 bases separated the two germline ends. CDR1 is SNHLY, CDR2 FYNNEI, per germline. The CDR3 coding sequence is TGTGCCAGCACCCTTAAACAGGGTACCTATGAAAAACTGTTTTTT. As protein: CASTLKQGTYEKLFF.

Only a few counts were recorded for this clone. The chain combines TRBV2 with TRBJ2-5, with TRBD1 matching over 8 bases. Germline CDR1 is SNHLY and CDR2 is FYNNEI. CDR3 length equals 17 residues. J gave up 2 bases and V 5 bases, and 13 bases lay outside the gene matches. The CDR3 region has the DNA TGTGCCAGCAGTACTCAAATTGGACAGGGTCCACAAGAGACCCAGTACTTC. Its translation is CASSTQIGQGPQETQYF. Supplemented by reference TRBV2 and TRBJ2-5, the full variable domain reads EPEVTQTPSHQVTQMGQEVILRCVPISNHLYFYWYRQILGQKVEFLVSFYNNEISEKSEIFDDQFSVERPDGSNFTLKIRSTKLEDSAMYFCASSTQIGQGPQETQYFGPGTRLLVL.

The chain combines TRBV5-1 with TRBJ2-2, with TRBD1 matching 7 bases. The junction had 7 bases not matched to a gene; V was cut back by 6 bases and J by 2 bases. Per germline, CDR1 SGHRS and CDR2 YFSETQ. CDR3 size: 15 residues. In nucleotides, the CDR3 is TGCGCCAGCACGGACACAGGGGTTAACACCGGGGAGCTGTTTTTT. It encodes CASTDTGVNTGELFF. Full variable domain (missing parts from reference TRBV5-1 and TRBJ2-2): KAGVTQTPRYLIKTRGQQVTLSCSPISGHRSVSWYQQTPGQGLQFLFEYFSETQRNKGNFPGRFSGRQFSNSRSEMNVSTLELGDSALYLCASTDTGVNTGELFFGEGSRLTVL.

This clone was detected a few times. The chain uses TRBV6-6 and TRBJ2-7; 11 nucleotides align to TRBD1. The CDR3 has 14 amino acids. Germline V gene lookup returns CDR1 MNHNY and CDR2 SVGAGI (reference sequence). The V and J ends lost 2 bases and 5 bases, in that order; junction bases with no gene match: 2. CDR3 coding DNA: TGTGCCAGCAGTTACGCGGGACAGGGGGACGAGCAGTACTTC. The encoded protein is CASSYAGQGDEQYF.

This clone is a singleton in its sample. J is TRBJ2-5 and V is TRBV7-9, with 12 bases lining up with TRBD2. From germline, CDR1 is SEHNR and CDR2 FQNEAQ (reference sequence). The CDR3 is 16 amino acids. The V gene end was trimmed by 5 bases and the J gene end by 5 bases; junction bases not matched to a gene: 9. CDR3 sequence reads: CASSASTSGSTETQYF. The CDR3 nucleotides read TGTGCCAGCAGCGCTTCGACTAGCGGGAGCACGGAGACCCAGTACTTC.

The CDR3 here is CASSDPGQGTGRTEAFF. The CDR3 region has the DNA TGCGCCAGCAGTGACCCGGGACAGGGTACGGGAAGGACTGAAGCTTTCTTT. The rearrangement links TRBV10-2 to TRBJ1-1; TRBD1 matches 9 bases. Trimming cost V 3 bases and J 5 bases; bases outside gene matches: 13. Germline CDR1 WSHSY, CDR2 SAAADI. The CDR3 runs 17 residues.

This clone has more than one count but fewer than ten. V usage is TRBV7-9 and J usage is TRBJ2-7; D gene ambiguous. The CDR3 contains 14 residues. The V gene lost 7 bases and the J gene lost 0 bases, with 13 bases spanning the gap. CDR1 is SEHNR, CDR2 FQNEAQ, per germline (reference sequence). The CDR3 DNA sequence: TGTGCCAGCACGCGAGCAGCGCTCTCCTACGAGCAGTACTTC. Its translation: CASTRAALSYEQYF.

The chain carries TRBV5-5 and TRBJ1-3, with D possibly being TRBD1 (6 bases). Per germline, CDR1 SGHKS and CDR2 YYEKEE (reference sequence). Trimming left V 2 bases short and J 8 bases short, with 17 bases between. CDR3 length: 15 residues. The CDR3 DNA reads as TGTGCCAGCAGCTTTACCACAGGGAACCGAGACACCATATATTTT. Its protein product is CASSFTTGNRDTIYF.

CDR3 sequence reads: CASSSRDRGLFQPQHF. The CDR3, as DNA: TGTGCCAGCAGTTCCCGAGACAGGGGGCTTTTTCAGCCCCAGCATTTT. The V call is TRBV6-6, the J call TRBJ1-5, with 10 bases fitting TRBD1. V gave up 4 bases and J gave up 6 bases; unmatched junction bases: 9. CDR1 is MNHNY, CDR2 SVGAGI, per germline (reference sequence). CDR3 length: 16 residues.

This chain links TRBV2 with TRBJ1-5, with D possibly being TRBD1 (6 bases). The V gene lost 3 bases and the J gene lost 1 base, with 10 bases spanning the gap. This CDR3 has 15 amino acids. The germline gives CDR1 SNHLY, CDR2 FYNNEI. CDR3 sequence (DNA): TGTGCCAGCAGTGATCCGGGGACAAGCAATCAGCCCCAGCATTTT. This gives the protein CASSDPGTSNQPQHF.

This clone was picked up a small number of times. The chain recombines TRBV5-1 with TRBJ1-1; the D is unclear. Trimming removed 4 bases from V and 1 base from J, with 11 bases in between. Germline lookup yields CDR1 SGHRS and CDR2 YFSETQ. The CDR3 consists of 14 residues. CDR3 amino acids: CASSPTNQNTEAFF. The CDR3 DNA reads as TGCGCCAGCAGCCCAACTAATCAGAACACTGAAGCTTTCTTT.